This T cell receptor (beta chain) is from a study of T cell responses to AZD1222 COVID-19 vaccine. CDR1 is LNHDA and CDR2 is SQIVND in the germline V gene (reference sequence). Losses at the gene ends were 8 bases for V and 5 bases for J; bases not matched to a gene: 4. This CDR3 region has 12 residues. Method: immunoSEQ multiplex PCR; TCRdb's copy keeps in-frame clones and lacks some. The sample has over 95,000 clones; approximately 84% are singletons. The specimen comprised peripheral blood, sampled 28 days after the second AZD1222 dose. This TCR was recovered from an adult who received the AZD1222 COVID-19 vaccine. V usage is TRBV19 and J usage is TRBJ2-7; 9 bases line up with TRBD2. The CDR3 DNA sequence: TGTGCCAGTGAGGGACTAGCCCACGAGCAGTACTTC. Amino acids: CASEGLAHEQYF.